This passage covers 7 T cell receptor beta chains from one sample sequenced in a study of T cells in Graves' hyperthyroidism and ophthalmopathy. Researchers amplified the TCR beta CDR3 regions from RNA transcripts. An initial round of RT-PCR targeting the TCR CDR3 relied on the HTBI primer set. One entry per CDR3 protein, called by TCRdb with MiXCR from the multiplex PCR reads. The sample lists about 570,000 distinct CDR3 sequences, around 15% occurring once. Sequencing input: blood. The receptors shown here come from a woman in her 40s with Graves' hyperthyroidism.

This clonotype was seen repeatedly, ten times or more. V usage is TRBV28 and J usage is TRBJ2-7; 8 bases agree with TRBD1. The trim removed 6 bases at V and 0 bases at J, leaving 7 bases unmatched. This CDR3 contains 15 residues. Germline assignment: CDR1 MDHEN and CDR2 SYDVKM. The CDR3 region has the DNA TGTGCCAGCAGCGGGACAGGAAAGCTCTCCTACGAGCAGTACTTC. Amino acid sequence: CASSGTGKLSYEQYF.

The sample holds a few counts of this clonotype. The chain couples TRBV5-1 to TRBJ2-1; D is possibly TRBD2 (7 bases). Per the germline V gene, CDR1 is SGHRS and CDR2 is YFSETQ. The CDR3 is 17 amino acids. V was clipped by 0 bases and J by 7 bases, with 20 bases between them. This CDR3 reads CASSLASGGGRLNEQFF. The CDR3 nucleotides are TGCGCCAGCAGCTTGGCCAGTGGGGGGGGCAGACTAAATGAGCAGTTCTTC.

This clonotype was picked up many times. The chain combines TRBV24-1 with TRBJ2-5; 10 nucleotides match TRBD1. The CDR3 contains 16 residues. Germline CDR1 and CDR2: KGHDR and SFDVKD. V trimming: 3 bases; J trimming: 5 bases; junction bases outside the gene matches: 8. The CDR3 DNA sequence: TGTGCCACCAGTGATGGCGCCGGGACAGGGGTTGAGACCCAGTACTTC. Amino acids: CATSDGAGTGVETQYF.

This clonotype occurred a few times. The gene calls are TRBV24-1 and TRBJ1-3; no clear D gene. The V gene's germline CDR1 is KGHDR and CDR2 SFDVKD. Trimming took off 5 bases at V and 4 bases at J, with 26 bases between the two ends. The CDR3 contains 19 residues. CDR3 region: CATSGAPGTTSGGGNTIYF. CDR3 in DNA: TGTGCCACCAGTGGAGCCCCGGGAACTACCTCAGGAGGAGGAAACACCATATATTTT.

This chain joins TRBV5-1 and TRBJ2-5; unclear D gene. V was cut by 4 bases and J by 5 bases, with 18 bases left in between. Germline values: CDR1 SGHRS, CDR2 YFSETQ. The CDR3 runs to 15 residues. The CDR3, as DNA: TGCGCCAGCAGCCCGCTTGCTAGGAATGAGGAGACCCAGTACTTC. Protein product: CASSPLARNEETQYF. Variable domain in full (rest from reference TRBV5-1 and TRBJ2-5): KAGVTQTPRYLIKTRGQQVTLSCSPISGHRSVSWYQQTPGQGLQFLFEYFSETQRNKGNFPGRFSGRQFSNSRSEMNVSTLELGDSALYLCASSPLARNEETQYFGPGTRLLVL.

Note on this clonotype: The junction departs from the called germline gene at one end, perhaps through a read error. This chain connects TRBV5-1 to TRBJ2-5; 7 nucleotides line up with TRBD2. The germline V gene encodes CDR1 SGHRS and CDR2 YFSETQ. The CDR3 totals 16 residues. This CDR3 is CASTGGWSGTQEAQYF. CDR3 nucleotides: TGCGCCAGCACCGGCGGGTGGAGCGGGACTCAAGAGGCCCAGTACTTC. Full variable domain (remainder filled in from reference TRBV5-1 and TRBJ2-5): KAGVTQTPRYLIKTRGQQVTLSCSPISGHRSVSWYQQTPGQGLQFLFEYFSETQRNKGNFPGRFSGRQFSNSRSEMNVSTLELGDSALYLCASTGGWSGTQEAQYFGPGTRLLVL.

At least ten counts were recorded for this clonotype. The CDR3 DNA reads TGTGCCAGCAGCTTAGAGGGCGGGAGATCAGAGACCCAGTACTTC. This codes for CASSLEGGRSETQYF. The chain links TRBV11-3 to TRBJ2-5; 7 bases match TRBD2. The CDR3 has 15 residues. The trim removed 0 bases at V and 4 bases at J, leaving 5 bases unmatched. The germline gives CDR1 SGHNT, CDR2 YENEEA.